The 24 T cell receptor beta chains in this list originate from one sample, sequenced in a study of blood T cells in healthy people across ages. A sample-barcoded 5' primer and a J-beta primer mix were used in a second PCR of about 6 to 11 cycles. TCRdb reprocessed the 5' RACE reads via MiXCR and lists one record per CDR3 protein. The sample yields approximately 690,000 distinct CDR3 sequences, 58% seen once. Sequencing used blood. These receptors all stem from a man aged 55 to 70 in good health.

The rearrangement uses TRBV6-1 and TRBJ2-3; tentatively, D is TRBD1 (7 bases). With 2 bases removed from V and 6 bases from J, the gap between germline ends came to 15 bases. The CDR3 covers 15 residues. From germline, CDR1 is MNHNS and CDR2 SASEGT. The DNA for the CDR3 is TGTGCCAGCAGTGAATTCAGGGGGGCCACTGATACGCAGTATTTT. Protein: CASSEFRGATDTQYF.

This chain links TRBV5-1 with TRBJ2-5, with 9 positions matching TRBD1. V lost 9 bases to trimming and J lost 11 bases; unmatched junction nucleotides: 14. The CDR3 contains 13 residues. In germline, CDR1 is SGHRS, CDR2 YFSETQ. CDR3 amino acids: CAIPGTGPREQYF. The CDR3 bases are TGCGCCATCCCAGGGACAGGGCCGAGGGAGCAGTACTTC.

In this sample, this clonotype turned up a few times. CDR3 sequence (DNA): TGCAGTGCTAGACCAGCTACGGGGGCCACTTACGAGCAGTACTTC. Translating gives CSARPATGATYEQYF. The chain employs TRBV20-1 and TRBJ2-7; D is possibly TRBD1 or TRBD2 (6 bases each). V gave up 2 bases and J gave up 4 bases, with 18 bases separating them. CDR3 size: 15 residues. The germline V gene encodes CDR1 DFQATT and CDR2 SNEGSKA (reference sequence).

This chain connects TRBV2 to TRBJ2-1, with 14 bases fitting TRBD2. The CDR3 contains 16 residues. V was pared by 6 bases and J by 4 bases, with 5 bases of the junction left unmatched. CDR1 and CDR2 from the germline V gene are SNHLY and FYNNEI. The CDR3: CASSPTSGGGYNEQFF. The CDR3 nucleotides read TGTGCCAGCAGCCCGACTAGCGGGGGGGGTTACAATGAGCAGTTCTTC.

This clonotype came up a few times. The chain uses TRBV12-5 and TRBJ2-4; TRBD1 matches 9 bases. The J call is in doubt because the DNA end fits TRBJ2-7 better. The germline gives CDR1 LGHNT, CDR2 FRNRAP. This CDR3 comprises 16 residues. The CDR3 DNA reads as TGTGCTAGTGGTTTGGTACTGGGGACAGGGAGAAACGAGCAGTACTTC. Translation gives CASGLVLGTGRNEQYF.

The chain has TRBV7-9 and TRBJ2-5; unclear D gene. The germline V gene encodes CDR1 SEHNR and CDR2 FQNEAQ (reference sequence). This CDR3 has 12 residues. Trimming cost V 3 bases and J 4 bases, with 6 bases left between them. The chain's CDR3 is CASSFVRETQYF. CDR3 DNA sequence: TGTGCCAGCAGCTTCGTACGAGAGACCCAGTACTTC.

The chain combines TRBV7-8 with TRBJ2-7; D perhaps matches TRBD1 (5 bases). The J call is uncertain, as TRBJ2-4 better fits the DNA end. The length of the CDR3 is 16 residues. Germline V gives CDR1 SGHVS, CDR2 FQNEAQ. Here the CDR3 DNA reads TGTGCCAGCAGCTTAGTGGGTTCAGGGGCCAAAAACATTCAGTACTTC. Translating it yields CASSLVGSGAKNIQYF.

This chain connects TRBV6-5 to TRBJ1-2, with unresolved D. Germline lookup yields CDR1 MNHEY and CDR2 SVGAGI. The length of the CDR3 is 12 residues. The V end lost 2 bases, the J end lost 3 bases, and 4 bases lay between the germline ends. In DNA form, the CDR3 reads TGTGCCAGCAGTTACGCCGACTATGGCTACACCTTC. This gives the protein CASSYADYGYTF.

CDR3 nucleotides: TGCGCCAGCAGCCAACTGAATCGTGGCCTTAGAGGCTACACCTTC. Protein product: CASSQLNRGLRGYTF. This sequence joins TRBV4-1 and TRBJ1-2; D is unresolved. Germline lookup yields CDR1 MGHRA and CDR2 YSYEKL. V lost 2 bases, J lost 8 bases, and 18 bases lay in between. The CDR3 loop spans 15 amino acids.

The V gene is TRBV2, the J gene TRBJ1-2; 8 bases map to TRBD1. The CDR3 length is 13 residues. The V gene end was trimmed by 3 bases and the J gene end by 7 bases; junction bases not matched to a gene: 4. Germline loops: CDR1 SNHLY, CDR2 FYNNEI. CDR3 protein: CASSDQGASGYTF. The CDR3 nucleotides are TGTGCCAGCAGTGACCAGGGGGCGTCTGGCTACACCTTC. The complete variable domain, with remaining parts taken from reference TRBV2 and TRBJ1-2, reads EPEVTQTPSHQVTQMGQEVILRCVPISNHLYFYWYRQILGQKVEFLVSFYNNEISEKSEIFDDQFSVERPDGSNFTLKIRSTKLEDSAMYFCASSDQGASGYTFGSGTRLTVV.

The chain combines TRBV6-1 with TRBJ1-2, with TRBD1 matching 7 bases. The junction had 6 bases not matched to a gene; V was cut back by 1 base and J by 4 bases. The CDR3 has 15 residues. Per the germline V gene, CDR1 is MNHNS and CDR2 is SASEGT. In DNA form, the CDR3 reads TGTGCCAGCAGTGAAGAGGGCGGGACAGTCTATGGCTACACCTTC. Its protein is CASSEEGGTVYGYTF.

The chain combines TRBV6-5 with TRBJ1-2, with D unclear. Germline CDR1 is MNHEY and CDR2 is SVGAGI. The germline V and J ends were trimmed by 2 bases and 4 bases, with 11 bases remaining between them. The CDR3 sequence is 14 residues long. CDR3 amino acids: CASSYATGVYGYTF. CDR3 DNA sequence: TGTGCCAGCAGTTACGCAACCGGGGTCTATGGCTACACCTTC.

This clonotype was counted a few times. The genes are TRBV6-5 and TRBJ2-1; 13 bases align to TRBD2. The germline gives CDR1 MNHEY, CDR2 SVGAGI. CDR3 length: 16 residues. Trimming removed 6 bases from V and 7 bases from J; junction bases left unmatched: 9. The CDR3 nucleotides read TGTGCCAGCAGACGACTAGCGGGGGGCCAACGAAATGAGCAGTTCTTC. This gives the protein CASRRLAGGQRNEQFF.

V is TRBV3-1 and J is TRBJ1-1; weak D call: TRBD1 (6 bases). This CDR3 comprises 15 residues. V was pared by 4 bases and J by 5 bases, with 17 bases between. Looked up from germline, CDR1 is LGHDT and CDR2 is YNNKEL (reference sequence). The CDR3 sequence is CASSPATGGRTEAFF. As DNA, the CDR3 is TGTGCCAGCAGCCCTGCCACCGGGGGCCGGACTGAAGCTTTCTTT.

This clonotype turned up a few times. The rearrangement joins TRBV13 to TRBJ2-5; 12 bases fit TRBD2. The CDR3 has 16 amino acids. Germline V gene lookup returns CDR1 PRHDT and CDR2 FYEKMQ (reference sequence). V dropped 4 bases and J dropped 5; count of bases not matched to a gene: 8. CDR3: CASSSRLAGVGETQYF. CDR3 DNA: TGTGCCAGCAGCTCTCGACTAGCGGGGGTTGGGGAGACCCAGTACTTC.

The genes are TRBV29-1 and TRBJ2-7; tentative D call: TRBD1 (6 bases). Germline CDR1 reads SQVTM; CDR2 reads ANQGSEA. The germline V and J ends were trimmed by 5 bases and 2 bases, with 16 bases remaining between them. This CDR3 is 14 amino acids long. The CDR3 sequence: CSVSQGLGAYEQYF. The CDR3 nucleotides read TGCAGCGTTTCGCAGGGGTTAGGGGCCTACGAGCAGTACTTC.

In its sample, this clonotype was seen many times. This may arise from a read error, as a much more abundant clone is one base away. This sequence joins TRBV12-3 or TRBV12-4 and TRBJ2-3, with TRBD2 identical over 7 bases. The CDR3 contains 14 residues. As DNA, the CDR3 is TGTGCCAGCAGTTTTGGGGGGGGAGGAGATATGCAGTATTTT. Its translation: CASSFGGGGDMQYF.

The chain links TRBV20-1 to TRBJ2-1; TRBD2 agrees at 7 bases. The germline CDR1 and CDR2 sequences are DFQATT and SNEGSKA (reference sequence). This CDR3 comprises 15 residues. With 3 bases clipped from V and 2 bases from J, the junction kept 7 bases outside the gene matches. The CDR3 loop reads CSASPPGLTYNEQFF. For the CDR3, the DNA is TGCAGTGCTAGTCCTCCGGGACTAACCTACAATGAGCAGTTCTTC.

This chain uses TRBV20-1 with TRBJ2-1, with 8 bases matching TRBD2. This CDR3 spans 16 amino acids. Germline CDR1 and CDR2: DFQATT and SNEGSKA (reference sequence). J was trimmed by 4 bases and V by 1 base; bases with no gene match: 9. The CDR3 region is CSARGVQRGRYNEQFF. The CDR3 nucleotides read TGCAGTGCTAGAGGAGTGCAGCGGGGGCGTTACAATGAGCAGTTCTTC.

J is TRBJ1-2 and V is TRBV7-9; D may be TRBD1 (5 bases). Germline V lookup: CDR1 SEHNR, CDR2 FQNEAQ (reference sequence). The V end lost 5 bases, the J end lost 5 bases, and 15 bases lay between the germline ends. This CDR3 is 14 amino acids long. CDR3 nucleotide sequence: TGTGCCAGCAGCCGTGCAGGGACGGAATATGGCTACACCTTC. It specifies CASSRAGTEYGYTF.

The chain recombines TRBV5-1 with TRBJ2-1; 10 bases are shared with TRBD2. The germline CDR1 and CDR2 sequences are SGHRS and YFSETQ. The CDR3 is 13 residues long. V gave up 4 bases and J gave up 7 bases; unmatched junction bases: 2. In DNA form, the CDR3 reads TGCGCCAGCAGCCCTAGCGGGGGAAATGAGCAGTTCTTC. Its translation: CASSPSGGNEQFF.

V and J are TRBV20-1 and TRBJ2-1; 7 nucleotides match TRBD1. CDR3 length: 14 residues. The V gene's germline CDR1 is DFQATT and CDR2 SNEGSKA (reference sequence). J lost 5 bases, V lost 7 bases, and 11 bases had no gene match. The CDR3 DNA reads TGCAGTGGGACAGGTGGCATTTACAACAATGAGCAGTTCTTC. This encodes CSGTGGIYNNEQFF.

This clonotype showed up just a few times. The V and J genes are TRBV20-1 and TRBJ1-2, with 8 bases identical to TRBD1. J lost 7 bases, V lost 3 bases, and 10 bases had no gene match. Germline-derived CDR1 and CDR2 are DFQATT and SNEGSKA (reference sequence). CDR3 length: 14 amino acids. The CDR3 loop reads CSASEQGASGGYTF. The CDR3 DNA sequence: TGCAGTGCTAGCGAGCAGGGGGCGTCTGGTGGCTACACCTTC.

This sequence joins TRBV9 and TRBJ2-7; 9 bases agree with TRBD1. The J call is uncertain, as TRBJ2-5 better fits the DNA end. The CDR3 runs 16 residues. Germline V gene data show CDR1 as SGDLS and CDR2 as YYNGEE. CDR3 DNA sequence: TGTGCCAGCAGCGCTCTCGGACAGGGGAGTGGGGAGACCCAGTACTTC. Its translation: CASSALGQGSGETQYF.